The TCR beta chain described here comes from a study of OX40 agonist ivuxolimab in advanced cancers. Study outcomes and limitations: Also present in some nonresponders was a low level of normalized T-cell clonal expansion.

Method: immunoSEQ multiplex PCR; TCRdb's copy keeps in-frame clones and lacks some. The table has 70,000 to 90,000 clones, 75% to 90% seen once; the top ten hold roughly 10%. About this clone: The antigen is not known.

Germline lookup yields CDR1 MNHNY and CDR2 SVGAGI (reference sequence). With 7 bases removed from V and 0 bases from J, the gap between germline ends came to 13 bases. CDR3 length: 15 amino acids. The sample here was CD4+ or CD8+ T cells sorted from blood, taken in a trial of the OX40 agonist ivuxolimab. The TCR was taken from an adult with an advanced solid tumor such as melanoma, head and neck, liver or kidney cancer. The rearrangement links TRBV6-6 to TRBJ1-3; D is uncertain. The CDR3, as DNA: TGTGCCAGCACTCCCGGACCACGCTCTGGAAACACCATATATTTT. Protein: CASTPGPRSGNTIYF.